This TCR beta chain emerged from a study of regulatory T cells in long-lasting Graves disease. Study background: Antithyroid drug use was under 3 months in newly diagnosed Graves' patients.

V gave up 4 bases and J gave up 5 bases, with 8 bases separating them. CDR1 is MNHEY and CDR2 is SVGAGI in the germline V gene. The length of the CDR3 is 12 residues. The TCR beta library used iRepertoire HTBI primers with Arm-PCR amplification of CDR3. TCRdb called the multiplex PCR reads again in MiXCR, with one record for every CDR3 protein. The data show 500,000 or so distinct CDR3 sequences, 12% to 15% seen once. The time point is: newly diagnosed GD, antithyroid drugs for less than 3 months. PBMC-derived RNA was used for the TCR library. This clonotype has a count of ten or more. This sample also appeared in a second study, on T cells in Graves' hyperthyroidism and ophthalmopathy.

This receptor was obtained from a woman aged 50 to 60 with Graves disease. Material: peripheral blood mononuclear cells (PBMCs), obtained at new diagnosis, from a patient treated with antithyroid drugs. V and J are TRBV6-5 and TRBJ2-5; D gene uncertain. This CDR3 is CASSFWRETQYF. In nucleotides, the CDR3 is TGTGCCAGCAGTTTTTGGCGGGAGACCCAGTACTTC.